This entry features one T cell receptor (beta chain) sequence. What it binds is unknown. 5'RACE primed from the constant segment yielded TCR alpha and TCR beta cDNA libraries bearing sample barcodes and UMIs. TCRdb reprocessed the 5' RACE reads with MiXCR, giving one entry per CDR3 protein. Among about 560,000 distinct CDR3 sequences listed, around a sixth were seen once. The data stem from a study of T-cell memory formation after mild COVID-19. General study results and limits: Clones that got smaller from day 15 to 85 had even CD4/CD8, while clones growing later tipped toward CD4+.

V lost 1 base and J lost 3, with 14 bases in between. The CDR3 runs to 15 residues. Germline CDR1 is SGHKS and CDR2 is YYEKEE (reference sequence). V usage is TRBV5-5 and J usage is TRBJ2-7; D could derive from TRBD1 or TRBD2 (6 bases each). Sequencing input: PBMCs or a T cell subset sorted from them (not recorded which). This receptor was identified in an adult woman who had mild COVID-19 (a few samples of this study predate the infection). Cell type and time point are not known. In DNA form, the CDR3 reads TGTGCCAGCAGCTTGTGGAGAGGGGGGAACTACGAGCAGTACTTC. Translating it yields CASSLWRGGNYEQYF.